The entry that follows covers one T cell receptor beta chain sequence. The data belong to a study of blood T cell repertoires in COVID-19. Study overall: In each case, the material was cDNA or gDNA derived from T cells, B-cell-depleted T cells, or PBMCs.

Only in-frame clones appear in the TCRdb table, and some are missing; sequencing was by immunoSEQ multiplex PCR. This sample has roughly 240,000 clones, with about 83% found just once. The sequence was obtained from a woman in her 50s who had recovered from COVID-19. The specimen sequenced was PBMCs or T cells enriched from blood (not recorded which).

The CDR3 region is CASSPNSNYEQYF. The CDR3 coding sequence is TGTGCCAGCTCACCAAACAGTAACTACGAGCAGTACTTC. The rearrangement uses TRBV18 and TRBJ2-7; D is unclear. The CDR3 has 13 residues. V was pared by 2 bases and J by 3 bases, with 8 bases between. Germline CDR1 reads KGHSH; CDR2 reads LQKENI.